This TCR beta chain was recorded in a study of tumor-infiltrating lymphocytes in localized non-small cell lung cancer. Germline lookup yields CDR1 SEHNR and CDR2 FQNEAQ (reference sequence). Trimming cost V 5 bases and J 2 bases, with 12 bases left between them. The CDR3 covers 14 residues. Assay used: immunoSEQ multiplex PCR; TCRdb lists only in-frame clones, some missing. The sample lists 8,500 to 13,000 clones, about 69% seen once, with around a tenth in the top ten. The TCR was taken from a human donor with non-small cell lung cancer. Sequencing was done on a sample of lung tumor tissue. The V call is TRBV7-9, the J call TRBJ2-5; no firm D call. CDR3 nucleotide sequence: TGTGCCAGCAGCACCGACGGTAAACAAGAGACCCAGTACTTC. It yields the protein CASSTDGKQETQYF.